This is a list of T cell receptor beta chains from one sample in a study of T cell repertoires in cytomegalovirus infection. For these receptors, no antigen is known. In TCRdb, the reads were re-called with MiXCR into one record per CDR3 protein. The data show under 300,000 distinct CDR3 sequences, less than 25% seen once. Sample: cultured PBMCs, taken from culture after CMV antigen stimulation. Receptor source: a human donor in good health (CMV status not recorded). Some clones in this sample may be carry-over from other donors' samples. The CDR3 runs from the conserved cysteine through the conserved F or W. D genes are given only for firm matches. A row's size may be missing; if present it is once, few, many or a size class.

D gene,clone size,J gene,V gene,CDR3 DNA,CDR3 protein
NA,many,TRBJ1-2,TRBV12-3/TRBV12-4,TGTGCCAGCAGTTTTGGGGACAAGTCCGGCTACACCTTC,CASSFGDKSGYTF
NA,NA,TRBJ2-1,TRBV27,TGTGCCAGCAGAATAGCCTCCTACAATGAGCAGTTCTTC,CASRIASYNEQFF
NA,few,TRBJ2-1,TRBV11-2,TGTGCCAGCAGCTTAGCCGGGAAGGCGAGTAATGAGCAGTTCTTC,CASSLAGKASNEQFF
TRBD2,NA,TRBJ2-1,TRBV20-1,TGCAGTGCTCACCCATTGGGGGGGAGCGATGAGCAGTTCTTC,CSAHPLGGSDEQFF
NA,NA,TRBJ1-2,TRBV29-1,TGCAGCGTCGGGAATGGGCCGGGCTACACCTTC,CSVGNGPGYTF
NA,NA,TRBJ1-6,TRBV4-3,TGCGCCAGCAGCCAAGATAGGGGAGCAACCTTTAATTCACCCCTCCACTTT,CASSQDRGATFNSPLHF
TRBD1,many,TRBJ2-7,TRBV18,TGTGCCAGCTCACCGGAGGAAACAGGGGTGTACTTC,CASSPEETGVYF
NA,NA,TRBJ1-1,TRBV28,TGTGCCAGCAGTTGGCAAGGACCGGGATCGAACACTGAAGCTTTCTTT,CASSWQGPGSNTEAFF
NA,few,TRBJ1-2,TRBV12-3/TRBV12-4,TGTGCCAGCAGTTTTTGGGGTTCTGGCTACACCTTC,CASSFWGSGYTF
NA,few,TRBJ1-1,TRBV4-1,TGCGCCAGCAGCCAAGAAGGGGGGCCTCCAGGGAGGACTGAAGCTTTCTTT,CASSQEGGPPGRTEAFF